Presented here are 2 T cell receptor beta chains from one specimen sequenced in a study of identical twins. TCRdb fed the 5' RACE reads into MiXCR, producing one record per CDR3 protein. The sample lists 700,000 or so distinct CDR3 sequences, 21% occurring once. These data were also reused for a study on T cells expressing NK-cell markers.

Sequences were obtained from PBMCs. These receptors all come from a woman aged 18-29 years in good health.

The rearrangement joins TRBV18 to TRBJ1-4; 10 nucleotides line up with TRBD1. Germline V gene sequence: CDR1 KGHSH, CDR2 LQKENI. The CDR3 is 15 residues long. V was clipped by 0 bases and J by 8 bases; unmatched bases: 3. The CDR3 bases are TGTGCCAGCTCACCACCGGGACAGGGGAGAGAAAAACTGTTTTTT. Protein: CASSPPGQGREKLFF.

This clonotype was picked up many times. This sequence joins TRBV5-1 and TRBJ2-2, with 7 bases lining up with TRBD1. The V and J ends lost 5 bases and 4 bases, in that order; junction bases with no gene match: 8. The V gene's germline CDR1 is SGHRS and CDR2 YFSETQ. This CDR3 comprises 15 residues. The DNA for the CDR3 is TGCGCCAGCAGTTACAGGGGAGATGGCACCGGGGAGCTGTTTTTT. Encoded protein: CASSYRGDGTGELFF.